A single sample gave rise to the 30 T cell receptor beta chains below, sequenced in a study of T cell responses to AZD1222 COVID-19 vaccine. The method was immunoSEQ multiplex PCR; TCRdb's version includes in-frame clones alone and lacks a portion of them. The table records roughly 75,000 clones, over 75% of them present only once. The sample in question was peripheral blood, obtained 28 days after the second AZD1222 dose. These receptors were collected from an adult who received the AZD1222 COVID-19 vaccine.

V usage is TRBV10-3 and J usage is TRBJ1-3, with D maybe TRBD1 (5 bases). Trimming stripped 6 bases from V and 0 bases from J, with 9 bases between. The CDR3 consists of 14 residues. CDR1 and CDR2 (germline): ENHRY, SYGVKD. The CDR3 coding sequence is TGTGCCATCAGGGACACCGCCTCTGGAAACACCATATATTTT. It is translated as CAIRDTASGNTIYF.

The CDR3, as DNA: TGCGCCAGCAGCCAGGAGCGGACAGTCTCATATGGCTACACCTTC. This translates into CASSQERTVSYGYTF. The rearrangement uses TRBV4-1 and TRBJ1-2, with D perhaps TRBD1 (6 bases). Germline V gene sequence: CDR1 MGHRA, CDR2 YSYEKL. Trimming left V 3 bases short and J 5 bases short, with 16 bases between. The CDR3 is 15 amino acids.

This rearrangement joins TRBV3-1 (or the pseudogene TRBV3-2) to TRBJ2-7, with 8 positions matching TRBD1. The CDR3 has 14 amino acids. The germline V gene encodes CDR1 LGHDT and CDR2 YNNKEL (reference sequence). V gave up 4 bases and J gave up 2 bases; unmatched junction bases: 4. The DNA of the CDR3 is TGTGCCAGCAGCCGACAGGGGAGCGCCTACGAGCAGTACTTC. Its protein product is CASSRQGSAYEQYF.

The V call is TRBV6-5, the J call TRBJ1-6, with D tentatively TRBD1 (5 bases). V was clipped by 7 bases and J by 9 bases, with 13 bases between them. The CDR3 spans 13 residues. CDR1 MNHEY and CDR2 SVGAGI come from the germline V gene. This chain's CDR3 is CASNPGTGSPLHF. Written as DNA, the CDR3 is TGTGCCAGCAACCCAGGGACCGGTTCACCCCTCCACTTT.

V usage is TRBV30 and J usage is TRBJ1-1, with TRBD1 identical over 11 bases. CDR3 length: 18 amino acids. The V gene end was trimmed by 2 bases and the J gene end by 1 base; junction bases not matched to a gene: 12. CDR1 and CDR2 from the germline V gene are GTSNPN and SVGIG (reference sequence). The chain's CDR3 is CAWSLKIGTGGPNTEAFF. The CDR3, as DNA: TGTGCCTGGAGTTTAAAAATTGGGACAGGGGGTCCGAACACTGAAGCTTTCTTT.

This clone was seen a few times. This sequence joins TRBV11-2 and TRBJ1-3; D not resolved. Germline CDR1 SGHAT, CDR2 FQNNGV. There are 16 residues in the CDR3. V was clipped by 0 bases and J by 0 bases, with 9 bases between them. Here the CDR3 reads CASSLDLRSSGNTIYF. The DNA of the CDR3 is TGTGCCAGCAGCTTAGATCTCCGGAGCTCTGGAAACACCATATATTTT.

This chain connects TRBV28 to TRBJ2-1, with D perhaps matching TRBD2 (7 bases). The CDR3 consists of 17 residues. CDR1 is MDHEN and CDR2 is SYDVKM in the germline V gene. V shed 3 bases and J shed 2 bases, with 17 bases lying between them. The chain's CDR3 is CASSLIGGAVTYNEQFF. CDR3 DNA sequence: TGTGCCAGCAGTTTGATAGGGGGGGCCGTCACCTACAATGAGCAGTTCTTC. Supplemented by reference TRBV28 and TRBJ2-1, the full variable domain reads DVKVTQSSRYLVKRTGEKVFLECVQDMDHENMFWYRQDPGLGLRLIYFSYDVKMKEKGDIPEGYSVSREKKERFSLILESASTNQTSMYLCASSLIGGAVTYNEQFFGPGTRLTVL.

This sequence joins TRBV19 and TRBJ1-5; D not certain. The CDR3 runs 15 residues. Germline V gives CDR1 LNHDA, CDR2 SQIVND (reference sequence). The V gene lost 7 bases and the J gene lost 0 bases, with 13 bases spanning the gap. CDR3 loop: CASIWRRYSNQPQHF. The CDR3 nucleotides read TGTGCCAGTATCTGGAGACGGTATAGCAATCAGCCCCAGCATTTT.

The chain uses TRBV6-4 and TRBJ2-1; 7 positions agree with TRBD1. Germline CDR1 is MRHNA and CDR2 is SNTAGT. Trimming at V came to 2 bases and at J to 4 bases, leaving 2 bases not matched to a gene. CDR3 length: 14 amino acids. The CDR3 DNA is TGTGCCAGCAGTGACAGGGACAGTTACAATGAGCAGTTCTTC. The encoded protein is CASSDRDSYNEQFF.

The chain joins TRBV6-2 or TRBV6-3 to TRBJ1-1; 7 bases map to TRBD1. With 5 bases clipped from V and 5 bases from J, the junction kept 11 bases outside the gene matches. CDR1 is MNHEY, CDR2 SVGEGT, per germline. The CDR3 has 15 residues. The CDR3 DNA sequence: TGTGCCAGCAGTCCCCATATGACAGGGAGGACTGAAGCTTTCTTT. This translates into CASSPHMTGRTEAFF.

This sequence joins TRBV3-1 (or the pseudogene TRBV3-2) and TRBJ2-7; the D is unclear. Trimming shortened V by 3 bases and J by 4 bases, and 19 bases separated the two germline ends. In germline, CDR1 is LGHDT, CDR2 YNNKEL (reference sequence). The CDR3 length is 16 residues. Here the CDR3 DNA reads TGTGCCAGCAGCCATAGTTTGTCAGATAGGCGTTACGAGCAGTACTTC. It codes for CASSHSLSDRRYEQYF.

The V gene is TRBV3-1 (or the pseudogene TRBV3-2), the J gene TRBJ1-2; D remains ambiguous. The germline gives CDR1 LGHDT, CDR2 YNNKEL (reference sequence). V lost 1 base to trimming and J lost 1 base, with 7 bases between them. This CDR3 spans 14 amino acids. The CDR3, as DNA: TGTGCCAGCAGCCAAGGACTTCGTAACTATGGCTACACCTTC. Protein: CASSQGLRNYGYTF.

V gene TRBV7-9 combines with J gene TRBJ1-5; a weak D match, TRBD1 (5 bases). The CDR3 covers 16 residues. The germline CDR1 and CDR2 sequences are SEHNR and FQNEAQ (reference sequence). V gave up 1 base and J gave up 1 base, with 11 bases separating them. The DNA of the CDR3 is TGTGCCAGCAGCTTAGAGGGACGGCAGAGCAATCAGCCCCAGCATTTT. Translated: CASSLEGRQSNQPQHF.

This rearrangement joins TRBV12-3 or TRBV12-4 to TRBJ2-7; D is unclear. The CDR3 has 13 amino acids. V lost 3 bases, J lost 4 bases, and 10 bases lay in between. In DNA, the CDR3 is TGTGCCAGCAGTTTGTTTATAAGGTACGAGCAGTACTTC. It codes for CASSLFIRYEQYF.

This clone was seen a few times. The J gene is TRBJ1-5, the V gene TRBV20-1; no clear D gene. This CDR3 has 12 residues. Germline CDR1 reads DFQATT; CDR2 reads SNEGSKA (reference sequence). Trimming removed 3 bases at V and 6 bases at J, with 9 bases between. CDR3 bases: TGCAGTGCTAGTGGGTCCGGTCAGCCCCAGCATTTT. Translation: CSASGSGQPQHF.

This CDR3 reads CASSLDGKVYEQYF. In DNA form, the CDR3 reads TGCGCCAGCAGCTTGGACGGGAAGGTGTACGAGCAGTACTTC. The chain recombines TRBV5-1 with TRBJ2-7, with D possibly matching TRBD2 (5 bases). The V end lost 0 bases, the J end lost 4 bases, and 11 bases lay between the germline ends. This CDR3 comprises 14 residues. Germline assignment: CDR1 SGHRS and CDR2 YFSETQ.

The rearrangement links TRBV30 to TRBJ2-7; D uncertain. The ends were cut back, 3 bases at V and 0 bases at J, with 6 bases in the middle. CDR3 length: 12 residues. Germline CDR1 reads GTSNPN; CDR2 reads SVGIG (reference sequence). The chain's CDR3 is CAWSSVSYEQYF. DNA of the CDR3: TGTGCCTGGAGCTCAGTCTCCTACGAGCAGTACTTC.

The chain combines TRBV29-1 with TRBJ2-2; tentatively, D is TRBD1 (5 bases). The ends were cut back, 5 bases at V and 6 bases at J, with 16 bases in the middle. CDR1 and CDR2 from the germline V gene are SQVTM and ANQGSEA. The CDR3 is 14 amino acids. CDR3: CSVMGRGGSGELFF. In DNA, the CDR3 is TGCAGCGTTATGGGAAGGGGCGGATCCGGGGAGCTGTTTTTT.

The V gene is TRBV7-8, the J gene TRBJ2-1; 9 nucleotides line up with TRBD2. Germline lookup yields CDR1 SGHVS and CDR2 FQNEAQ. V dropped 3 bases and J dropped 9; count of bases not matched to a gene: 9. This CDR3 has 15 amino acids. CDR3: CASSFPGGLAGEQFF. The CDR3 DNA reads TGTGCCAGCAGCTTCCCCGGGGGACTAGCCGGTGAGCAGTTCTTC.

CDR3 sequence reads: CASSLISGTTGELFF. For the CDR3, the DNA is TGCGCCAGCAGCTTAATTAGCGGGACCACCGGGGAGCTGTTTTTT. The chain has TRBV5-1 and TRBJ2-2; 8 bases agree with TRBD2. This CDR3 region has 15 residues. Germline CDR1 is SGHRS and CDR2 is YFSETQ. V lost 2 bases and J lost 4; bases outside the gene matches: 4.

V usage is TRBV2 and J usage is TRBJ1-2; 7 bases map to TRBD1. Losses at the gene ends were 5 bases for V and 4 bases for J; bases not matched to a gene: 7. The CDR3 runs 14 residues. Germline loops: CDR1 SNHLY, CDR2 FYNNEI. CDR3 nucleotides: TGTGCCAGCAGTTTAGGTCAGGGGGGCTATGGCTACACCTTC. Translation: CASSLGQGGYGYTF.

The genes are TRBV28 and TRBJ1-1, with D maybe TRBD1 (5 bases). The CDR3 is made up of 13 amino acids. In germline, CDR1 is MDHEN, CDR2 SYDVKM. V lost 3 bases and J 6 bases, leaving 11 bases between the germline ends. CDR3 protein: CASSFSGRAEAFF. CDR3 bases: TGTGCCAGCAGTTTCTCAGGGAGGGCTGAAGCTTTCTTT. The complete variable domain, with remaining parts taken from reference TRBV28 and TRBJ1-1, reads DVKVTQSSRYLVKRTGEKVFLECVQDMDHENMFWYRQDPGLGLRLIYFSYDVKMKEKGDIPEGYSVSREKKERFSLILESASTNQTSMYLCASSFSGRAEAFFGQGTRLTVV.

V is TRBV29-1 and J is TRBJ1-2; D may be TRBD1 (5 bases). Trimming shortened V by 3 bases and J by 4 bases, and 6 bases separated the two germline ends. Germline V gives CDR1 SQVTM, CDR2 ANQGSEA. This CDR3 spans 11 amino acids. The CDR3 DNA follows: TGCAGCGTTGAGACAGCCTATGGCTACACCTTC. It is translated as CSVETAYGYTF.

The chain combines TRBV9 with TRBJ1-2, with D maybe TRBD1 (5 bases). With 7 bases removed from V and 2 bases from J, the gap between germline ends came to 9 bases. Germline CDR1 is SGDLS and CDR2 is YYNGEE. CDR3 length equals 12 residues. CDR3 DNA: TGTGCCAGCGCGGCAGGGAACTATGGCTACACCTTC. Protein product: CASAAGNYGYTF.

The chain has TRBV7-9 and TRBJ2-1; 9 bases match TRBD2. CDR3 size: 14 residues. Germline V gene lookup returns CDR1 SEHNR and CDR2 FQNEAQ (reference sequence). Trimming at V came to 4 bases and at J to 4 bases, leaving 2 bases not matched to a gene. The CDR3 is CASSSAGGYNEQFF. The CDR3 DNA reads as TGTGCCAGCAGCTCTGCGGGGGGGTACAATGAGCAGTTCTTC.

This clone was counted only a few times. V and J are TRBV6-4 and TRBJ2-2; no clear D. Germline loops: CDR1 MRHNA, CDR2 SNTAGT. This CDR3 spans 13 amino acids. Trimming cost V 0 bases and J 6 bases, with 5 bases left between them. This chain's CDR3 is CASSDSNAGELFF. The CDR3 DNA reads TGTGCCAGCAGTGACTCTAACGCCGGGGAGCTGTTTTTT.

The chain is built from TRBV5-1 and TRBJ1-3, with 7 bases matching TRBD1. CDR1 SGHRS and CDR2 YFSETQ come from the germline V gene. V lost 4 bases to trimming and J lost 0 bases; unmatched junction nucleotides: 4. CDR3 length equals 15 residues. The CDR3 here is CASSRDSNSGNTIYF. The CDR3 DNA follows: TGCGCCAGCAGCCGGGACAGTAACTCTGGAAACACCATATATTTT.

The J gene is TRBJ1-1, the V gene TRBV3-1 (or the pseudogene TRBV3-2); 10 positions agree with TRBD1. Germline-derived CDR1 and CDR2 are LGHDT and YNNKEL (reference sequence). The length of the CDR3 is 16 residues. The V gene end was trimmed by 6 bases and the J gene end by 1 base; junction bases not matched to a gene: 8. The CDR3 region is CASRNRDRGSNTEAFF. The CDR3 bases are TGTGCCAGCAGGAACCGGGACAGGGGCTCGAACACTGAAGCTTTCTTT.

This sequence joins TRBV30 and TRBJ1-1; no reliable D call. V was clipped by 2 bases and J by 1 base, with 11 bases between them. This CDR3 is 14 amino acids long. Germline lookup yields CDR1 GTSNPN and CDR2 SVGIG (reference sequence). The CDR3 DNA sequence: TGTGCCTGGAGTCTTGGAATTTCGAACACTGAAGCTTTCTTT. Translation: CAWSLGISNTEAFF. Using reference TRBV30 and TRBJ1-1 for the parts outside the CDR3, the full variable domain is SQTIHQWPATLVQPVGSPLSLECTVEGTSNPNLYWYRQAAGRGLQLLFYSVGIGQISSEVPQNLSASRPQDRQFILSSKKLLLSDSGFYLCAWSLGISNTEAFFGQGTRLTVV.

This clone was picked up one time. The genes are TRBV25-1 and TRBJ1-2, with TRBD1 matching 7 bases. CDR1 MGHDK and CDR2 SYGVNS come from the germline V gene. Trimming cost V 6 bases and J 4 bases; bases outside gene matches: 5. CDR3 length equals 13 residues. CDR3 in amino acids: CASSPGQSYGYTF. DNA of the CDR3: TGTGCCAGCAGCCCGGGACAGAGCTATGGCTACACCTTC.